The TCR beta chain described here comes from a study of identical twins. Findings and caveats of the study: Findings came from cross-sectional statistics, without long-term follow-up of donors.

Concerning this clonotype: Its antigen is not identified.

This CDR3 has 17 amino acids. The V segment lost 1 base and the J segment 6 bases; nucleotides outside the gene matches: 12. Template switching added a universal primer site; cDNA carried unique molecular identifiers. In TCRdb, the 5' RACE reads were re-called with MiXCR into one record per CDR3 protein. The sample lists some 300,000 distinct CDR3 sequences; 9% to 15% were seen once. These sequences were also reported in another study, on yellow fever vaccine responses in identical twins.

The source is a woman aged 18 to 35 in good health. V usage is TRBV12-3 or TRBV12-4 and J usage is TRBJ2-3; TRBD2 agrees at 8 bases. Sequenced input: CD8+ T cells sorted from blood. CDR3 region: CASSLDPAGEVVDTQYF. The CDR3 coding sequence is TGTGCCAGCAGTTTAGACCCAGCGGGAGAGGTAGTGGATACGCAGTATTTT.